Following are 30 T cell receptor beta chains from one sample sequenced in a study of T cell changes during pregnancy in multiple sclerosis. Method: immunoSEQ multiplex PCR; TCRdb's copy keeps in-frame clones and lacks some. The sample has 45,000 to 70,000 clones; around 92% are singletons. The sample here was CD4+ T cells from peripheral blood mononuclear cells, taken in the second trimester of pregnancy. These receptors originate from a female donor with multiple sclerosis, enrolled in a pregnancy study.

The genes are TRBV20-1 and TRBJ2-3; tentatively, D is TRBD1 (5 bases). CDR1 and CDR2 (germline): DFQATT, SNEGSKA (reference sequence). The CDR3 is made up of 11 amino acids. Trimming shortened V by 6 bases and J by 4 bases, and 8 bases separated the two germline ends. CDR3 in amino acids: CSARAADTQYF. The CDR3, as DNA: TGCAGTGCCAGGGCGGCAGATACGCAGTATTTT.

This clone has only one observation. The V call is TRBV30, the J call TRBJ1-2; TRBD1 aligns across 7 bases. With V trimmed by 8 bases and J by 5 bases, 8 bases remained unmatched. In germline, CDR1 is GTSNPN, CDR2 SVGIG (reference sequence). The CDR3 contains 12 residues. For the CDR3, the DNA is TGTGCCCTGCGACAGGGCGTTTATGGCTACACCTTC. It codes for CALRQGVYGYTF. The entire variable domain, with the rest obtained from reference TRBV30 and TRBJ1-2, is as follows: SQTIHQWPATLVQPVGSPLSLECTVEGTSNPNLYWYRQAAGRGLQLLFYSVGIGQISSEVPQNLSASRPQDRQFILSSKKLLLSDSGFYLCALRQGVYGYTFGSGTRLTVV.

The rearrangement joins TRBV30 to TRBJ2-1; 10 positions agree with TRBD1. Germline V gives CDR1 GTSNPN, CDR2 SVGIG (reference sequence). The CDR3 is made up of 14 amino acids. V shed 3 bases and J 4 bases; nucleotides not matched to a gene: 3. CDR3 nucleotides: TGTGCCTGGAGGACGGGACAGGGGTACAATGAGCAGTTCTTC. This sequence encodes CAWRTGQGYNEQFF.

This chain connects TRBV30 to TRBJ1-5; 9 bases fit TRBD1. This CDR3 region has 14 residues. The ends lost 2 bases at V and 3 bases at J; junction bases unmatched: 2. From germline, CDR1 is GTSNPN and CDR2 SVGIG (reference sequence). Here the CDR3 DNA reads TGTGCCTGGAGTACAGGGGGCCTCAATCAGCCCCAGCATTTT. Encoded protein: CAWSTGGLNQPQHF.

The chain joins TRBV7-2 to TRBJ2-1; 10 nucleotides align to TRBD2. J lost 9 bases, V lost 5 bases, and 10 bases had no gene match. The V gene's germline CDR1 is SGHTA and CDR2 FQGNSA. This CDR3 comprises 15 residues. CDR3 coding DNA: TGTGCCAGCAGCCGGACTAGCGGCCTGGAGGGTGAGCAGTTCTTC. Residues: CASSRTSGLEGEQFF. Combining the CDR3 with reference TRBV7-2 and TRBJ2-1 gives the whole variable domain GAGVSQSPSNKVTEKGKDVELRCDPISGHTALYWYRQSLGQGLEFLIYFQGNSAPDKSGLPSDRFSAERTGGSVSTLTIQRTQQEDSAVYLCASSRTSGLEGEQFFGPGTRLTVL.

V is TRBV11-1 and J is TRBJ2-3; D is possibly TRBD2 (6 bases). The ends were cut back, 5 bases at V and 2 bases at J, with 11 bases in the middle. CDR3 length: 14 residues. The germline V gene encodes CDR1 SGHAT and CDR2 FQDESV (reference sequence). CDR3 sequence: CASSPRLVTDTQYF. The CDR3 nucleotides read TGTGCCAGCAGCCCGCGACTAGTCACAGATACGCAGTATTTT.

The chain recombines TRBV6-5 with TRBJ2-5; the D gene is possibly TRBD2 (6 bases). CDR1 is MNHEY, CDR2 SVGAGI, per germline. This CDR3 has 15 residues. The V and J ends lost 2 bases and 1 base respectively, with 11 bases between them. CDR3 bases: TGTGCCAGCAGTTACCTAGCGCTCCCCCAAGAGACCCAGTACTTC. As protein: CASSYLALPQETQYF.

V and J are TRBV5-1 and TRBJ1-5, with D possibly TRBD1 on 5 matching bases. CDR1 is SGHRS and CDR2 is YFSETQ in the germline V gene. The CDR3 consists of 14 residues. V lost 3 bases to trimming and J lost 5 bases, with 12 bases between them. CDR3 coding DNA: TGCGCCAGCAGCTCCGACGGGGGAGATCAGCCCCAGCATTTT. Translating it yields CASSSDGGDQPQHF.

The rearrangement uses TRBV9 and TRBJ2-3, with D maybe TRBD1 (6 bases). The V and J ends lost 4 bases and 4 bases respectively, with 13 bases between them. The CDR3 is 14 amino acids. Germline V gene sequence: CDR1 SGDLS, CDR2 YYNGEE. The CDR3: CASSKTGRPDTQYF. The CDR3 DNA sequence: TGTGCCAGCAGCAAGACAGGTCGGCCAGATACGCAGTATTTT.

This rearrangement joins TRBV5-1 to TRBJ2-1, with 7 bases identical to TRBD2. J lost 5 bases, V lost 4 bases, and 12 bases had no gene match. In germline, CDR1 is SGHRS, CDR2 YFSETQ. CDR3 length equals 16 residues. CDR3 sequence (DNA): TGCGCCAGCAGCCTAACTAGCCCGGGGGGACACAATGAGCAGTTCTTC. Its translation is CASSLTSPGGHNEQFF.

The rearrangement uses TRBV4-2 and TRBJ1-2; D gene unclear. The CDR3 sequence is 17 residues long. Germline V gene data show CDR1 as LGHNA and CDR2 as YNFKEQ. V was cut by 0 bases and J by 6 bases, with 20 bases left in between. The CDR3 region is CASSQDGVGGRENGYTF. The CDR3 region has the DNA TGTGCCAGCAGCCAAGATGGGGTAGGTGGCCGGGAGAATGGCTACACCTTC.

The V call is TRBV23-1, the J call TRBJ2-1; 10 bases line up with TRBD2. Being an ORF, TRBV23-1 has a function that is uncertain. V dropped 2 bases and J dropped 0; count of bases not matched to a gene: 7. This CDR3 has 18 residues. CDR3 protein: CASSQQRGGSRSYNEQFF. DNA for the CDR3: TGCGCCAGCAGTCAACAGCGGGGGGGAAGTCGCTCCTACAATGAGCAGTTCTTC.

This clone was found a few times. The chain is built from TRBV6-5 and TRBJ1-6; unclear D gene. The CDR3 length is 14 residues. Trimming removed 7 bases from V and 0 bases from J, with 7 bases in between. Germline CDR1 and CDR2: MNHEY and SVGAGI. The CDR3, as DNA: TGTGCCAGCAAGAAGAGCTCCTATAATTCACCCCTCCACTTT. Translated: CASKKSSYNSPLHF.

J is TRBJ1-3 and V is TRBV30, with D possibly TRBD1 on 5 matching bases. The CDR3 spans 15 residues. Germline values: CDR1 GTSNPN, CDR2 SVGIG (reference sequence). V lost 1 base to trimming and J lost 4 bases, with 14 bases between them. The CDR3 sequence is CAWSEGVNPGNTIYF. CDR3 nucleotides: TGTGCCTGGAGTGAAGGGGTTAACCCCGGAAACACCATATATTTT. Complete variable domain (other parts from reference TRBV30 and TRBJ1-3): SQTIHQWPATLVQPVGSPLSLECTVEGTSNPNLYWYRQAAGRGLQLLFYSVGIGQISSEVPQNLSASRPQDRQFILSSKKLLLSDSGFYLCAWSEGVNPGNTIYFGEGSWLTVV.

This chain links TRBV6-5 with TRBJ2-7; D is perhaps TRBD2 (5 bases). The CDR3 spans 14 residues. The V and J ends lost 5 bases and 0 bases respectively, with 11 bases between them. Germline V gives CDR1 MNHEY, CDR2 SVGAGI. CDR3 DNA: TGTGCCAGCAGTACGGGAATTAGCTCCTACGAGCAGTACTTC. As protein: CASSTGISSYEQYF.

CDR3 bases: TGTGCCAGCAGTGAGGGTAGACTGCGGGGGTGGCAAGAGACCCAGTACTTC. Translation gives CASSEGRLRGWQETQYF. The rearrangement uses TRBV6-1 and TRBJ2-5; the match to TRBD2 covers 7 bases. The germline CDR1 and CDR2 sequences are MNHNS and SASEGT. The J segment lost 2 bases and the V segment lost 3 bases, leaving 12 bases of the junction unmatched. This CDR3 is built from 17 residues.

The V call is TRBV7-9, the J call TRBJ2-7; 9 positions agree with TRBD2. Germline V CDR1 and CDR2: SEHNR, FQNEAQ (reference sequence). The V and J ends lost 5 bases and 5 bases, in that order; junction bases with no gene match: 7. The CDR3 loop spans 14 amino acids. Here the CDR3 reads CASSPWTSEDEQYF. For the CDR3, the DNA is TGTGCCAGCAGCCCCTGGACTAGCGAAGACGAGCAGTACTTC.

J is TRBJ2-3 and V is TRBV9; the match to TRBD2 covers 7 bases. The CDR3 totals 16 residues. Trimming at V came to 0 bases and at J to 1 base, leaving 5 bases not matched to a gene. The V gene's germline CDR1 is SGDLS and CDR2 YYNGEE. CDR3 DNA sequence: TGTGCCAGCAGCGTAGTCCCAAGCGGGGGCACAGATACGCAGTATTTT. Its protein is CASSVVPSGGTDTQYF.

This clone has only one observation. CDR3 region: CASSPGQGISREQYF. CDR3 nucleotides: TGTGCCAGCTCACCGGGACAGGGGATTTCACGGGAGCAGTACTTC. This chain connects TRBV18 to TRBJ2-7; the match to TRBD1 covers 10 bases. CDR1 KGHSH and CDR2 LQKENI come from the germline V gene. J lost 7 bases, V lost 3 bases, and 9 bases had no gene match. This CDR3 is 15 amino acids long.

The table lists this clone with a few counts. The chain links TRBV18 to TRBJ1-3; D is ambiguous. This CDR3 contains 15 residues. Germline V gene data show CDR1 as KGHSH and CDR2 as LQKENI. V was pared by 2 bases and J by 0 bases, with 8 bases between. The CDR3, as DNA: TGTGCCAGCTCACCAAGGAGGGCCTCTGGAAACACCATATATTTT. This encodes CASSPRRASGNTIYF.

This chain uses TRBV19 with TRBJ1-1; the match to TRBD1 covers 12 bases. Germline V lookup: CDR1 LNHDA, CDR2 SQIVND (reference sequence). J was trimmed by 5 bases and V by 3 bases; bases with no gene match: 16. CDR3 length: 19 amino acids. In DNA, the CDR3 is TGTGCCAGTAGTATGATGAGGTGGGACAGGGGGCGATGGGATACTGAAGCTTTCTTT. It is translated as CASSMMRWDRGRWDTEAFF.

The chain combines TRBV5-4 with TRBJ1-1; D is possibly TRBD1 (6 bases). V was clipped by 4 bases and J by 9 bases, with 16 bases between them. The CDR3 extends over 13 amino acids. CDR1 and CDR2 (germline): SGHNT, YYREEE (reference sequence). The CDR3 here is CASSTTGLNQAFF. CDR3 in DNA: TGTGCCAGCAGCACGACAGGTTTAAATCAAGCTTTCTTT. Based on the CDR3 plus reference TRBV5-4 and TRBJ1-1, the full variable domain is ETGVTQSPTHLIKTRGQQVTLRCSSQSGHNTVSWYQQALGQGPQFIFQYYREEENGRGNFPPRFSGLQFPNYSSELNVNALELDDSALYLCASSTTGLNQAFFGQGTRLTVV.

The chain uses TRBV11-3 and TRBJ1-1, with TRBD1 as a possible D gene (6 bases). Trimming removed 5 bases at V and 4 bases at J, with 14 bases between. Germline CDR1 reads SGHNT; CDR2 reads YENEEA. CDR3 length: 14 residues. The CDR3 DNA is TGTGCCAGCAGCCTTGGAGGGGGGGCCACTGAAGCTTTCTTT. Translated: CASSLGGGATEAFF.

This chain joins TRBV15 and TRBJ2-2; possible D gene TRBD1, 6 bases. Trimming left V 5 bases short and J 8 bases short, with 15 bases between. Germline V gene sequence: CDR1 LNHNV, CDR2 YYDKDF (reference sequence). The CDR3 loop spans 14 amino acids. The CDR3 coding sequence is TGTGCCACCAGCTTAATGGGGGCTGAAGGGGAGCTGTTTTTT. This encodes CATSLMGAEGELFF. The full variable domain, its missing parts supplied by reference TRBV15 and TRBJ2-2, is DAMVIQNPRYQVTQFGKPVTLSCSQTLNHNVMYWYQQKSSQAPKLLFHYYDKDFNNEADTPDNFQSRRPNTSFCFLDIRSPGLGDTAMYLCATSLMGAEGELFFGEGSRLTVL.

The gene calls are TRBV6-1 and TRBJ1-5, with 9 nucleotides matching TRBD1. Germline CDR1 reads MNHNS; CDR2 reads SASEGT. The V segment lost 6 bases and the J segment 5 bases; nucleotides outside the gene matches: 8. The CDR3 spans 15 residues. The CDR3 loop is CASRKTQGAHQPQHF. In DNA form, the CDR3 reads TGTGCCAGCAGAAAAACACAGGGGGCTCATCAGCCCCAGCATTTT.

The chain is built from TRBV6-1 and TRBJ1-2, with 7 positions matching TRBD1. From germline, CDR1 is MNHNS and CDR2 SASEGT. V was clipped by 3 bases and J by 5 bases; unmatched bases: 6. The CDR3 sequence is 14 residues long. This CDR3 is CASSEGQGVYGYTF. CDR3 sequence (DNA): TGTGCCAGCAGTGAGGGGCAGGGGGTATATGGCTACACCTTC.

The chain recombines TRBV7-9 with TRBJ1-1, with D perhaps TRBD1 (6 bases). From germline, CDR1 is SEHNR and CDR2 FQNEAQ (reference sequence). The V end lost 5 bases, the J end lost 11 bases, and 15 bases lay between the germline ends. The CDR3 spans 12 residues. The CDR3 DNA reads TGTGCCAGCAGCGGGGAAAGGGGGACGGCTTTCTTT. Its protein is CASSGERGTAFF.

The chain links TRBV7-8 to TRBJ2-3, with D tentatively TRBD1 (7 bases). The CDR3 length is 13 residues. The germline V and J ends were trimmed by 3 bases and 6 bases, with 10 bases remaining between them. Germline CDR1 is SGHVS and CDR2 is FQNEAQ. The CDR3 coding sequence is TGTGCCAGCAGCTTGGGGGGACAGGATACGCAGTATTTT. This codes for CASSLGGQDTQYF.

The rearrangement joins TRBV7-2 to TRBJ2-3, with 11 bases that match TRBD2. Germline trimming cut 1 base from V and 6 bases from J; bases unmatched to any gene: 9. Germline V lookup: CDR1 SGHTA, CDR2 FQGNSA. CDR3 length: 17 amino acids. The CDR3 DNA reads TGTGCCAGCAGCTTAGATATAGCGGGGGGGCGGCGGGATACGCAGTATTTT. The encoded protein is CASSLDIAGGRRDTQYF.

The chain carries TRBV27 and TRBJ2-3; maybe TRBD2 (7 bases). The germline V gene has CDR1 MNHEY and CDR2 SMNVEV (reference sequence). The ends were cut back, 3 bases at V and 6 bases at J, with 19 bases in the middle. This CDR3 region has 16 residues. CDR3 loop: CASSFLWGGASDTQYF. DNA for the CDR3: TGTGCCAGCAGTTTCCTATGGGGGGGGGCCTCGGATACGCAGTATTTT.